One TCR beta chain is described in this entry. The antigen remains undetermined. The data originate from a study of cytomegalovirus exposure and HLA in healthy donors. Study-wide findings and caveats: Presence/absence analyses treated sequencing depth as roughly uniform across donors. In all likelihood, a cluster of highly shared sequence variants was a sequencing artifact. Cytomegalovirus association was assigned to about 150 TCR beta chains.

As for the donors, each was a healthy bone marrow donor. PCR used 60 Vbeta primers and 13 Jbeta primers. Using immunoSEQ multiplex PCR, the repertoire was profiled, and TCRdb retains in-frame clones only, with some absent. In the table there are 100,000 to 150,000 clones, roughly 77% of which are singletons. Sequencing used PBMCs. This clonotype was sampled from a man aged 18 to 35 in good health and CMV-seronegative.

The CDR3 protein is CASSDHRGQDKTQYF. CDR3 nucleotides: TGTGCCAGCAGTGACCACAGGGGGCAAGATAAGACCCAGTACTTC. This chain joins TRBV2 and TRBJ2-5; 9 nucleotides match TRBD1. The CDR3 contains 15 residues. The germline V gene encodes CDR1 SNHLY and CDR2 FYNNEI. Losses at the gene ends were 3 bases for V and 6 bases for J; bases not matched to a gene: 8.